This T cell receptor beta chain was found in a study of regulatory T cells in long-lasting Graves disease. As for the study in general: The antithyroid drugs taken by newly diagnosed Graves' patients had been used for under 3 months.

CDR1 is DFQATT and CDR2 is SNEGSKA in the germline V gene (reference sequence). The germline V and J ends were trimmed by 3 bases and 10 bases, with 16 bases remaining between them. This CDR3 comprises 13 residues. Arm-PCR of CDR3 regions with iRepertoire HTBI primers generated TCR beta libraries. Authors' analysis steps: Identified across the samples were approximately 60 TRBV segments and 13 to 15 TRBJ segments. TCRdb ran MiXCR on the multiplex PCR reads and lists one entry per CDR3 protein. TCRdb's processing, not the authors' own work, is the source of the V and J calls. Seen here are a few hundred thousand distinct CDR3 sequences, about 18% observed once, and the top ten hold about 15%. Time point meaning: newly diagnosed GD, antithyroid drugs for less than 3 months. Preparation of the TCR library used RNA extracted from PBMCs. Doctors identified Graves' disease using the American Thyroid Association guidelines.

These sequences were also reported in another study, on T cells in Graves' hyperthyroidism and ophthalmopathy.

This TCR was recovered from a woman aged 30 to 39 with Graves disease. The chain employs TRBV20-1 and TRBJ1-5; no definite D call. The sample consisted of peripheral blood mononuclear cells (PBMCs), taken at new diagnosis, from a patient treated with antithyroid drugs. The CDR3 is CSARENLQSPQHF. DNA for the CDR3: TGCAGTGCTAGGGAGAATTTACAGTCTCCCCAGCATTTT.